Included here is one T cell receptor (beta chain) sequence, with context. The data stem from a study of blood T cell repertoires in COVID-19. Looking at the study overall: The analysed material was cDNA or gDNA that came from T cells, B-cell-depleted T cells, or PBMCs.

This CDR3 has 15 amino acids. V was pared by 2 bases and J by 9 bases, with 7 bases of the junction left unmatched. The germline V gene has CDR1 SGHTA and CDR2 FQGTGA. Seattle's cohort entered during active infection and was followed longitudinally. Authors' methods: Amplifying reference gene primers gave estimates of nucleated cell counts. The repertoire was sequenced with immunoSEQ multiplex PCR; TCRdb's copy has only in-frame clones and lacks some. The DNA gave D and trimming, while V, J and clone size come from that table. Among over 200,000 clones listed, approximately 90% were seen once. This receptor was taken from a man aged 55 to 70 with COVID-19, enrolled during active disease. Sequences were obtained from peripheral blood. The rearrangement links TRBV7-3 to TRBJ2-1; 10 bases match TRBD2. CDR3 nucleotide sequence: TGTGCCAGCAGCTTACGCAGCGGGGGGGCAGGTGAGCAGTTCTTC. As protein: CASSLRSGGAGEQFF. The variable domain in full, completed from reference TRBV7-3 and TRBJ2-1, reads GAGVSQTPSNKVTEKGKYVELRCDPISGHTALYWYRQSLGQGPEFLIYFQGTGAADDSGLPNDRFFAVRPEGSVSTLKIQRTERGDSAVYLCASSLRSGGAGEQFFGPGTRLTVL.